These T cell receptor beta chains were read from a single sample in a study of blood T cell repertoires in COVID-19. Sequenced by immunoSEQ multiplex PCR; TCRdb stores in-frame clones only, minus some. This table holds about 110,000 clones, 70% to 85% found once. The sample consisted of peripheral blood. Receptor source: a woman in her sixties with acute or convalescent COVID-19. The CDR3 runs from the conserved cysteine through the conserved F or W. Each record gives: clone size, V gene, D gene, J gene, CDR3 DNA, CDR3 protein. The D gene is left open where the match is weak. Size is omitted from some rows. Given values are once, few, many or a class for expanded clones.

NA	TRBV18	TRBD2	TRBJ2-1	TGTGCCAGCTCAATAGGGACTAGCGGATATGAGCAGTTCTTC	CASSIGTSGYEQFF
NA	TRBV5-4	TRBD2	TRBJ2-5	TGTGCCAGCAGCTGGTCAGCCGGCGGGGGAGGCGAGACCCAGTACTTC	CASSWSAGGGGETQYF
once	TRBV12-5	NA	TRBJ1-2	TGTGCTAGTGGTTTGGTACTTACAGAAGTAATAAAGGGCTACACCTTC	CASGLVLTEVIKGYTF
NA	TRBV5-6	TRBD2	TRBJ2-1	TGTGCCAGCAGCCGATACCATCTAGCGGGAGCTAACAATGAGCAGTTCTTC	CASSRYHLAGANNEQFF
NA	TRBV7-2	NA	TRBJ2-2	TGTGCCAGCAGCTTGCCCGGGACTCCGGGCACCGGGGAGCTGTTTTTT	CASSLPGTPGTGELFF
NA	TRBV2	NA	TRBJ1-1	TGTGCCAGCAGTTCCACCGGGGATGAAGCTTTCTTT	CASSSTGDEAFF
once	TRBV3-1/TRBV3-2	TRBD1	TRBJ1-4	TGTGCCAGCAGCTTCCGGACAGGGGGCGTTGAAAAACTGTTTTTT	CASSFRTGGVEKLFF
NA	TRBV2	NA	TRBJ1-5	TGTGCCAGCAGTGAAACGGTGAGCAATCAGCCCCAGCATTTT	CASSETVSNQPQHF
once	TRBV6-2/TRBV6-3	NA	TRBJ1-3	TGTGCCAGCAGCCGTTCGGGGAGCGACTCTGGAAACACCATATATTTT	CASSRSGSDSGNTIYF
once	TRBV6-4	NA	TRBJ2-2	TGTGCCAGCAGTGACTCCCGGGAAACAGGGCCGACCGGGGAGCTGTTTTTT	CASSDSRETGPTGELFF
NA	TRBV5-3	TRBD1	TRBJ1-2	TGTGCCAGAAGCCCGCTTAAGGGGGCGTTCAATGGCTACACCTTC	CARSPLKGAFNGYTF
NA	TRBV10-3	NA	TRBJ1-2	TGTGCCATCAGTGAGTCGGGGCACACACCCTATGGCTACACCTTC	CAISESGHTPYGYTF
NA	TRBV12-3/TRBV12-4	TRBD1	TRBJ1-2	TGTGCCAGCACCCCCGGACAGGGGGGGGGCTACACCTTC	CASTPGQGGGYTF